Below, 4 T cell receptor beta chains from the same sample are listed, as sequenced in a study of graft-versus-host responses after intestinal transplantation. Measured with immunoSEQ multiplex PCR; TCRdb has only the in-frame clones, and not every one. Of tens of thousands of clones listed, approximately 92% are singletons. These receptors lack a known antigen. This material consisted of unstimulated CD4+ T cells sorted from spleen or lymph node cells, taken before intestinal transplant. Receptors were obtained from a human donor who received an intestinal transplant.

This sequence joins TRBV6-6 and TRBJ1-1, with D hard to call. The V gene's germline CDR1 is MNHNY and CDR2 SVGAGI (reference sequence). The CDR3 sequence is 13 residues long. Between the trimmed V and J ends, which lost 2 bases and 3 bases, there was a span of 7 bases. CDR3 nucleotides: TGTGCCAGCAGTTACAGTCAGGACACTGAAGCTTTCTTT. Residues: CASSYSQDTEAFF.

This sequence joins TRBV18 and TRBJ2-1; 10 positions match TRBD2. With 0 bases clipped from V and 5 bases from J, the junction kept 4 bases outside the gene matches. The CDR3 consists of 16 residues. Germline lookup yields CDR1 KGHSH and CDR2 LQKENI. The CDR3 protein is CASSPPRTSGDNEQFF. For the CDR3, the DNA is TGTGCCAGCTCACCACCCAGGACTAGCGGAGACAATGAGCAGTTCTTC.

The chain has TRBV2 and TRBJ2-7; no firm D call. In germline, CDR1 is SNHLY, CDR2 FYNNEI. CDR3 length: 15 residues. Trimming removed 3 bases from V and 1 base from J, with 13 bases in between. The CDR3: CASSDHPPISYEQYF. DNA of the CDR3: TGTGCCAGCAGTGATCACCCACCTATTTCCTACGAGCAGTACTTC.

The count of this clone is one. This sequence joins TRBV27 and TRBJ2-2; D may be TRBD2 (6 bases). Trimming shortened V by 3 bases and J by 5 bases, and 16 bases separated the two germline ends. The CDR3 length is 16 residues. The germline gives CDR1 MNHEY, CDR2 SMNVEV (reference sequence). CDR3 in DNA: TGTGCCAGCAGTTTTTTAACGGGGAGGTTAACCGGGGAGCTGTTTTTT. It specifies CASSFLTGRLTGELFF.